This T cell receptor beta chain is drawn from a study of blood T cell repertoires in COVID-19. Turning to the study itself: Both acute and convalescent COVID-19 samples were obtained from the United States, Italy and Spain.

Seattle's cohort entered during active infection and was followed longitudinally. The CDR3 has 14 residues. Germline V lookup: CDR1 SGHTA, CDR2 FQGNSA. Trimming pared 5 bases from V and 1 base from J, leaving 11 bases between. As processed by the authors: It was from reference gene primer amplification that nucleated cell counts were estimated. Sequencing used immunoSEQ multiplex PCR; TCRdb keeps in-frame clones, though not all of them. V and J calls and clone size are those listed in that table; D and trimming were worked out from the DNA. The table lists roughly 440,000 clones, approximately 89% of them singletons.

The genes are TRBV7-2 and TRBJ1-2, with a weak D call TRBD1 (5 bases). The sample was peripheral blood. The receptor was isolated from a woman between 45 and 65 years old with COVID-19, enrolled during active disease. In DNA, the CDR3 is TGTGCCAGCAGCCAGATACAGGATAACTATGGCTACACCTTC. This gives the protein CASSQIQDNYGYTF.